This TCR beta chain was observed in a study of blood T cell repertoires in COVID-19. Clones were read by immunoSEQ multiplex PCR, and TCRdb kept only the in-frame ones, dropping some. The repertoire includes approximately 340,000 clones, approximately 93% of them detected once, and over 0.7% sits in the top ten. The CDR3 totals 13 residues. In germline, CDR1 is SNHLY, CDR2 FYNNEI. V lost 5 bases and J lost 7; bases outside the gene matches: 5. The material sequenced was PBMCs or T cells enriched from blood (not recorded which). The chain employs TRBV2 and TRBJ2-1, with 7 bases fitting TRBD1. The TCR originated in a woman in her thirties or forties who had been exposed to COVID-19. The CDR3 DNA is TGTGCCAGCAGTAGTCTCAGGGGGAATGAGCAGTTCTTC. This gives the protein CASSSLRGNEQFF.